This TCR beta chain was obtained from a study of blood T cell repertoires in COVID-19. The wider study: Samples taken during acute and convalescent COVID-19 were collected in the United States, Italy and Spain. The analysed material was cDNA or gDNA that came from T cells, B-cell-depleted T cells, or PBMCs.

Clones were sequenced by immunoSEQ multiplex PCR, and TCRdb holds only the in-frame ones, with some missing. The sample comprises roughly 500,000 clones, 80% to 90% of which are singletons, and more than 3% rests with the top ten. V gave up 5 bases and J gave up 4 bases, with 11 bases separating them. The CDR3 extends over 13 amino acids. Germline-derived CDR1 and CDR2 are SEHNR and FQNEAQ (reference sequence). This receptor was obtained from a human donor in a cohort sampled during active COVID-19. This chain connects TRBV7-9 to TRBJ1-2, with D hard to call. The sample comprised peripheral blood. The CDR3 here is CASSPAAGYGYTF. CDR3 nucleotide sequence: TGTGCCAGCAGCCCTGCGGCGGGCTATGGCTACACCTTC.